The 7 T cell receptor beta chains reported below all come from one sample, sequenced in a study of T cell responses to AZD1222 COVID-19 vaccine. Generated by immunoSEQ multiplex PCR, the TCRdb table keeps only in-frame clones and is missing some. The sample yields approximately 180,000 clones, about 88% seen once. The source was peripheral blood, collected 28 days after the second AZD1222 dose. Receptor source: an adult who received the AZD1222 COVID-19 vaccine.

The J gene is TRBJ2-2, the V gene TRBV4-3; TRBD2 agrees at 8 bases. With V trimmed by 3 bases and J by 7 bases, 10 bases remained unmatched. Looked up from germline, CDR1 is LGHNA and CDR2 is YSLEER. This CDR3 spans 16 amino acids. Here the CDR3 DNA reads TGCGCCAGCAGCCAGTTGACAGGCGGGGGGAACGGGGAGCTGTTTTTT. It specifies CASSQLTGGGNGELFF.

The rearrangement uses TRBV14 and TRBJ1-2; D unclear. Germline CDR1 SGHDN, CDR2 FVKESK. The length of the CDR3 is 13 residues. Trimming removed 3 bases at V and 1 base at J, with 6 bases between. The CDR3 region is CASSQQVNYGYTF. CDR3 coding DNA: TGTGCCAGCAGCCAGCAGGTTAACTATGGCTACACCTTC.

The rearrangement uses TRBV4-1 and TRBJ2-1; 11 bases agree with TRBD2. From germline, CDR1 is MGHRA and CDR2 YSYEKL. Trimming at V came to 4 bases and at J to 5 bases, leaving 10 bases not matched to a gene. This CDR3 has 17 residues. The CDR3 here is CASSPFPTSGMHNEQFF. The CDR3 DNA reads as TGCGCCAGCAGCCCTTTTCCGACTAGCGGGATGCACAATGAGCAGTTCTTC.

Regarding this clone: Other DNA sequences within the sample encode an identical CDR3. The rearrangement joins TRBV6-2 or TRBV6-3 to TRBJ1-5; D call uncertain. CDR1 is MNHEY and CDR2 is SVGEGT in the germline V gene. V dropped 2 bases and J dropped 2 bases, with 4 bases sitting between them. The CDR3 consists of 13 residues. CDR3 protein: CASSYQGNQPQHF. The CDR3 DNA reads TGTGCCAGCAGTTACCAGGGCAATCAGCCCCAGCATTTT.

This CDR3 is CASSFGRASYNEQFF. CDR3 bases: TGCGCCAGCAGCTTTGGGCGGGCCTCCTACAATGAGCAGTTCTTC. The rearrangement uses TRBV5-1 and TRBJ2-1, with a tentative D call TRBD2 (5 bases). The CDR3 loop spans 15 amino acids. V lost 2 bases and J lost 0, with 9 bases in between. From germline, CDR1 is SGHRS and CDR2 YFSETQ.

CDR3 region: CASSLIQGSGGSDTQYF. The CDR3 DNA reads TGTGCCAGCAGCTTAATTCAGGGCTCGGGTGGTTCAGATACGCAGTATTTT. The chain joins TRBV7-8 to TRBJ2-3, with D perhaps TRBD1 (5 bases). Trimming removed 2 bases from V and 4 bases from J, with 19 bases in between. The CDR3 is 17 amino acids. The V gene's germline CDR1 is SGHVS and CDR2 FQNEAQ. Based on the CDR3 plus reference TRBV7-8 and TRBJ2-3, the full variable domain is GAGVSQSPRYKVAKRGQDVALRCDPISGHVSLFWYQQALGQGPEFLTYFQNEAQLDKSGLPSDRFFAERPEGSVSTLKIQRTQQEDSAVYLCASSLIQGSGGSDTQYFGPGTRLTVL.

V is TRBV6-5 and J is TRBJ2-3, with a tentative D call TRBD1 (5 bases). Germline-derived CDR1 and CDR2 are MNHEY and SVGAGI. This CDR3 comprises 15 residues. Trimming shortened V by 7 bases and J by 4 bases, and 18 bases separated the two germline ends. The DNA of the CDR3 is TGTGCCAGCATGGCGTTACTGCAGGGCTCAGATACGCAGTATTTT. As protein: CASMALLQGSDTQYF.